These T cell receptor beta chains were read from a single sample in a study of CD8 T cells in ankylosing spondylitis. MiXCR, applied by TCRdb to the 5' RACE reads, yields one record per CDR3 protein. Of about 360,000 distinct CDR3 sequences listed, roughly 22% are singletons. The material sequenced was blood, either unsorted or a sorted T cell fraction (not recorded which). Source of these receptors: a male donor with ankylosing spondylitis or in good health (not recorded which). Each CDR3 is given with its conserved first and last residue. A D gene is named only where the DNA matches it firmly. Size tells how often a clone was seen (once, few, many) or the class of an expanded clone, and some rows leave it out.

len	d_gene	j_gene	abundance	v_gene	CDR3aa	CDR3nt
18	-	TRBJ2-3	few	TRBV15	CATSRGRNSGPFTDTQYF	TGTGCCACCAGCAGAGGACGTAATTCGGGACCCTTTACAGATACGCAGTATTTT
16	-	TRBJ2-1	few	TRBV20-1	CSARDGLGGAYNEQFF	TGCAGTGCTAGAGATGGGTTGGGCGGGGCTTACAATGAGCAGTTCTTC
14	TRBD2	TRBJ2-3	-	TRBV6-1	CASTSRGGTDTQYF	TGTGCCAGCACCTCCCGGGGGGGAACAGATACGCAGTATTTT
15	TRBD2	TRBJ2-2	-	TRBV20-1	CSASPREGDTGELFF	TGCAGTGCTAGTCCCCGGGAGGGTGACACCGGGGAGCTGTTTTTT
14	-	TRBJ2-2	-	TRBV9	CASSVEGTLGELFF	TGTGCCAGCAGCGTAGAGGGGACCCTTGGTGAGCTGTTTTTT
15	-	TRBJ2-7	-	TRBV29-1	CSVEVRDKSSYEQYF	TGCAGCGTTGAAGTCCGGGACAAGAGCTCCTACGAGCAGTACTTC
13	TRBD1	TRBJ1-2	few	TRBV29-1	CSVGDRANYGYTF	TGCAGCGTTGGGGACAGGGCCAACTATGGCTACACCTTC
17	TRBD2	TRBJ2-2	few	TRBV4-1	CASSQPGGPSLTGELFF	TGCGCCAGCAGCCAACCGGGGGGGCCGAGCTTAACCGGGGAGCTGTTTTTT
14	TRBD1	TRBJ2-7	-	TRBV9	CASSPGDRGYEQYF	TGTGCCAGCAGCCCAGGGGACAGAGGTTACGAGCAGTACTTC
14	TRBD2	TRBJ2-1	few	TRBV30	CAWTAGVSYNEQFF	TGTGCCTGGACTGCGGGGGTGTCCTACAATGAGCAGTTCTTC
15	-	TRBJ2-7	-	TRBV7-6	CASSPTGSNSYEQYF	TGTGCCAGCAGCCCCACAGGGAGCAATTCCTACGAGCAGTACTTC
15	-	TRBJ2-1	-	TRBV11-2	CASSTDGWGVDEQFF	TGTGCCAGCAGTACCGACGGTTGGGGGGTGGATGAGCAGTTCTTC
16	-	TRBJ1-1	few	TRBV7-8	CASSLVPQFTNTEAFF	TGTGCCAGCAGCTTAGTCCCCCAGTTTACGAACACTGAAGCTTTCTTT
12	TRBD1	TRBJ2-7	-	TRBV29-1	CSVEGQGNEQYF	TGCAGCGTTGAGGGACAGGGGAACGAGCAGTACTTC
14	TRBD2	TRBJ2-1	few	TRBV20-1	CSARILAGPFRQFF	TGCAGTGCTAGAATACTAGCGGGCCCCTTTCGGCAGTTCTTC
15	TRBD1	TRBJ2-7	-	TRBV10-3	CAISAEMTGGDEQYF	TGTGCCATCAGTGCCGAAATGACAGGGGGCGACGAGCAGTACTTC
15	TRBD1	TRBJ2-3	few	TRBV27	CASSFLDRVPDTQYF	TGTGCCAGCAGTTTCCTGGACAGGGTGCCAGATACGCAGTATTTT
16	-	TRBJ1-6	few	TRBV20-1	CSARDKEGQYNSPLHF	TGCAGTGCTAGAGATAAGGAGGGGCAATATAATTCACCCCTCCACTTT
15	-	TRBJ2-2	-	TRBV7-3	CVSSLEGLSTGELFF	TGTGTCAGCAGCTTAGAGGGTCTTTCTACCGGGGAGCTGTTTTTT
15	-	TRBJ1-1	few	TRBV3-1	CASSPEAGTNTEAFF	TGTGCCAGCAGCCCGGAGGCGGGGACGAACACTGAAGCTTTCTTT
11	-	TRBJ2-7	few	TRBV29-1	CSVEVSGEQYF	TGCAGCGTTGAAGTCTCGGGGGAGCAGTACTTC
16	-	TRBJ1-1	-	TRBV14	CASSQDAAVMNTEAFF	TGTGCCAGCAGCCAAGATGCCGCCGTAATGAACACTGAAGCTTTCTTT
14	-	TRBJ2-2	few	TRBV20-1	CSARSREIHGELFF	TGCAGTGCTAGGTCGAGGGAGATTCACGGGGAGCTGTTTTTT
12	-	TRBJ2-1	many	TRBV2	CATMTRYNEQFF	TGTGCCACCATGACTAGATACAATGAGCAGTTCTTC